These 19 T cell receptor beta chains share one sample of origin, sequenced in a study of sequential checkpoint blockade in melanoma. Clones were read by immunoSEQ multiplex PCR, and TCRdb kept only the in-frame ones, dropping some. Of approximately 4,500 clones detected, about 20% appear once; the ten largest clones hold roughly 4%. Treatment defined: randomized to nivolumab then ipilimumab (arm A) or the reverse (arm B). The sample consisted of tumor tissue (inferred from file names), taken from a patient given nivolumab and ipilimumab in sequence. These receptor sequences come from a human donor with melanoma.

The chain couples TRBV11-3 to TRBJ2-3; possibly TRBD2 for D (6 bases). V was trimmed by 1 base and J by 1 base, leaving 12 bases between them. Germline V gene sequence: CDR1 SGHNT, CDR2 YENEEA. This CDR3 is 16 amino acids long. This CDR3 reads CASSLGRGKGTDTQYF. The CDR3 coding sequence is TGTGCCAGCAGCTTAGGGCGCGGGAAGGGCACAGATACGCAGTATTTT. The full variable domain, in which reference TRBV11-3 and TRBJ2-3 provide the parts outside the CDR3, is EAGVVQSPRYKIIEKKQPVAFWCNPISGHNTLYWYLQNLGQGPELLIRYENEEAVDDSQLPKDRFSAERLKGVDSTLKIQPAELGDSAVYLCASSLGRGKGTDTQYFGPGTRLTVL.

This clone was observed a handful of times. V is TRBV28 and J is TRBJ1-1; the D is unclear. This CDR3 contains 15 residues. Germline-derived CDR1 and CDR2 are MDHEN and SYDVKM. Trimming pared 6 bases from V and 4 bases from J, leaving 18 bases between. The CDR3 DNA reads TGTGCCAGCAGCCTGCTGACGTTGAGAATCACTGAAGCTTTCTTT. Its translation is CASSLLTLRITEAFF. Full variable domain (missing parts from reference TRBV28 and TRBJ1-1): DVKVTQSSRYLVKRTGEKVFLECVQDMDHENMFWYRQDPGLGLRLIYFSYDVKMKEKGDIPEGYSVSREKKERFSLILESASTNQTSMYLCASSLLTLRITEAFFGQGTRLTVV.

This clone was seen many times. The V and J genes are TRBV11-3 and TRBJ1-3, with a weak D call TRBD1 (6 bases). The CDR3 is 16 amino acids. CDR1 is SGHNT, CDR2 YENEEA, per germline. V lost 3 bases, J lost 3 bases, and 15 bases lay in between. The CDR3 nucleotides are TGTGCCAGCAGCTTTACTGGGGGGCGCGGTGGAAACACCATATATTTT. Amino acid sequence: CASSFTGGRGGNTIYF.

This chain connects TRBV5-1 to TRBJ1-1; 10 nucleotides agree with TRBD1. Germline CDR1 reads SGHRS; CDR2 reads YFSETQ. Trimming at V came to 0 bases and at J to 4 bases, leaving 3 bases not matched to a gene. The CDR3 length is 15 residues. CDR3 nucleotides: TGCGCCAGCAGCTTGGCCCGGACAGGGGGCACTGAAGCTTTCTTT. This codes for CASSLARTGGTEAFF.

In DNA, the CDR3 is TGCGCCAGCAGCGGACGGACAGCCAACACTGAAGCTTTCTTT. This sequence encodes CASSGRTANTEAFF. This chain links TRBV5-1 with TRBJ1-1; D is perhaps TRBD1 (6 bases). This CDR3 comprises 14 residues. Trimming took 4 bases from V and 2 from J, leaving 12 bases between them. Germline-derived CDR1 and CDR2 are SGHRS and YFSETQ. The variable domain in full, with the rest retrieved from reference TRBV5-1 and TRBJ1-1, is KAGVTQTPRYLIKTRGQQVTLSCSPISGHRSVSWYQQTPGQGLQFLFEYFSETQRNKGNFPGRFSGRQFSNSRSEMNVSTLELGDSALYLCASSGRTANTEAFFGQGTRLTVV.

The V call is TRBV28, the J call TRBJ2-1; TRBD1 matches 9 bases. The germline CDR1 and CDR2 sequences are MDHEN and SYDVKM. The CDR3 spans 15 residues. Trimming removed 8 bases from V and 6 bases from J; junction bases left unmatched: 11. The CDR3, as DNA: TGTGCCAGCGTAACGCGGGACAGGGTGACCAATGAGCAGTTCTTC. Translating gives CASVTRDRVTNEQFF.

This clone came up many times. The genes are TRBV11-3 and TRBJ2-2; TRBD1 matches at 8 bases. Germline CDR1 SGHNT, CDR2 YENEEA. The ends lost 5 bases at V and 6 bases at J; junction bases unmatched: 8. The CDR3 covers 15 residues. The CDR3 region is CASSIVDRAAGELFF. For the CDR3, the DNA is TGTGCCAGCAGCATAGTGGACAGGGCCGCCGGGGAGCTGTTTTTT.

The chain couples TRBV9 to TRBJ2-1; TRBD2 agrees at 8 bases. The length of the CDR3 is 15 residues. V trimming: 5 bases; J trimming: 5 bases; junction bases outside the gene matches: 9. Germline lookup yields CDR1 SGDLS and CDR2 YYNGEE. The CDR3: CASSDLRGENNEQFF. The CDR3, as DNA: TGTGCCAGCAGTGACTTGCGGGGGGAAAACAATGAGCAGTTCTTC.

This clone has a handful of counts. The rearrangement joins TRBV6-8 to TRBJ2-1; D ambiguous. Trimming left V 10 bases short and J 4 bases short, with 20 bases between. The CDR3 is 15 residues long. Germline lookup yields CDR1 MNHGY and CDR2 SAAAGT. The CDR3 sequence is CAISEGWTIYNEQFF. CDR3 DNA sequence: TGTGCCATCAGCGAAGGGTGGACGATTTACAATGAGCAGTTCTTC.

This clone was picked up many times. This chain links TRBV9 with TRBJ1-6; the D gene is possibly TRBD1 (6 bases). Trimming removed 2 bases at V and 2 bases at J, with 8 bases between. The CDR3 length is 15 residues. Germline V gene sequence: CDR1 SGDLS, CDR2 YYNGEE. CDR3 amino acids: CASSVAGAYNSPLHF. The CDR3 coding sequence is TGTGCCAGCAGCGTGGCAGGGGCCTATAATTCACCCCTCCACTTT. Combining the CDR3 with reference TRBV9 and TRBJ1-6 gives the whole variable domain DSGVTQTPKHLITATGQRVTLRCSPRSGDLSVYWYQQSLDQGLQFLIQYYNGEERAKGNILERFSAQQFPDLHSELNLSSLELGDSALYFCASSVAGAYNSPLHFGNGTRLTVT.

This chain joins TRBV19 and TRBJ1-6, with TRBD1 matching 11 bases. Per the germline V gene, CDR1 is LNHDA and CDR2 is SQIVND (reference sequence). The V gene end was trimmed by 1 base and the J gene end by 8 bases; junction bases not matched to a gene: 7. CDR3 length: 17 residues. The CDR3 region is CASSIGTGGAYHSPLHF. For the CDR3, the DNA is TGTGCCAGTAGTATAGGGACAGGGGGCGCTTATCATTCACCCCTCCACTTT.

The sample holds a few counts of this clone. CDR3 sequence reads: CASSKGQGSWAFF. In DNA form, the CDR3 reads TGTGCCAGCAGTAAGGGACAGGGGTCATGGGCTTTCTTT. The rearrangement links TRBV28 to TRBJ1-1; TRBD1 matches 10 bases. This CDR3 spans 13 amino acids. Looked up from germline, CDR1 is MDHEN and CDR2 is SYDVKM. The ends lost 5 bases at V and 11 bases at J; junction bases unmatched: 8.

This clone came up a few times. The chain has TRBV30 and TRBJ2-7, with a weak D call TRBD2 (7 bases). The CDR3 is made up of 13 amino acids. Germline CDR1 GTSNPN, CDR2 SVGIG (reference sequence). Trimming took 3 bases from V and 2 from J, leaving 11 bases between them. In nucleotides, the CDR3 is TGTGCCTGGAGCCGCGGGGGCCCCTACGAGCAGTACTTC. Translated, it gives CAWSRGGPYEQYF.

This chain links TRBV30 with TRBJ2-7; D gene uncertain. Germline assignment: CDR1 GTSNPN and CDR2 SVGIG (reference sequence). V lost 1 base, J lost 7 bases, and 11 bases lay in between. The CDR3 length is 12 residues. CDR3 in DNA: TGTGCCTGGAGTGCTTCCTACCTGGAGCAGTACTTC. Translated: CAWSASYLEQYF.

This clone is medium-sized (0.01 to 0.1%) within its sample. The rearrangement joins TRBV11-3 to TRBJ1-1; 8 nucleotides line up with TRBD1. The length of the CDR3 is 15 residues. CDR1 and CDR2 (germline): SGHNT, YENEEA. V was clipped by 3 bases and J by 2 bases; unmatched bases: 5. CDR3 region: CASSLADRANTEAFF. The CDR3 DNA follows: TGTGCCAGCAGCTTGGCGGACAGGGCCAACACTGAAGCTTTCTTT.

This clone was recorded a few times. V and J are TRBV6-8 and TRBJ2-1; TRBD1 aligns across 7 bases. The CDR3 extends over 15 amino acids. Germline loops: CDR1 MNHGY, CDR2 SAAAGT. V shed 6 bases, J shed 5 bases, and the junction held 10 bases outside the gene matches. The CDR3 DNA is TGTGCCAGCAGAGTACCCCGGGACAGAGACAATGAGCAGTTCTTC. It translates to CASRVPRDRDNEQFF.

CDR3: CASSLRRGTEAFF. The CDR3 region has the DNA TGTGCCAGCAGCCTGAGGCGGGGCACTGAAGCTTTCTTT. This chain connects TRBV6-8 to TRBJ1-1; D is undetermined. Trimming left V 6 bases short and J 4 bases short, with 12 bases between. The CDR3 runs 13 residues. Germline assignment: CDR1 MNHGY and CDR2 SAAAGT.

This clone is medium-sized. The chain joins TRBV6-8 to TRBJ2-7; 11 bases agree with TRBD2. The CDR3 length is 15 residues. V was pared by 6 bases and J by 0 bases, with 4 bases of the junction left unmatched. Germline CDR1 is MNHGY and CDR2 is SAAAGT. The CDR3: CASRQGLAGSYEQYF. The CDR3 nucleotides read TGTGCCAGCAGGCAAGGACTAGCGGGCTCCTACGAGCAGTACTTC.

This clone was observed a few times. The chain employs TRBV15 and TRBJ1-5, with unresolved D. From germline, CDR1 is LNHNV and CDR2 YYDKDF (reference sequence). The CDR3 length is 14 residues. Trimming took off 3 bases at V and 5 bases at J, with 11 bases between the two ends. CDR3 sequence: CATSSGWGDQPQHF. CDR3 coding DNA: TGTGCCACCAGCAGTGGATGGGGAGATCAGCCCCAGCATTTT.